These 5 T cell receptor beta chains came from one sample sequenced in a study of glioma-infiltrating T cells. The iRepertoire nested amplicon-rescue multiplex PCR amplified TCR alpha and beta CDR3s from RNA. TCRdb ran MiXCR on the multiplex PCR reads and lists one entry per CDR3 protein. The sample contains more than 85,000 distinct CDR3 sequences, less than 30% of which appear only once. Input material: glioma tissue, nonneoplastic brain tissue, or PBMCs (not recorded which). The receptors stem from a human donor with low-grade glioma or glioblastoma, undergoing nonglioma brain surgery, or in good health (not recorded which).

This chain connects TRBV5-1 to TRBJ1-1, with 8 bases lining up with TRBD1. The V segment lost 3 bases and the J segment 6 bases; nucleotides outside the gene matches: 10. The V gene's germline CDR1 is SGHRS and CDR2 YFSETQ. The CDR3 is 15 amino acids. The CDR3 loop is CASSSRTGPGAEAFF. The CDR3 bases are TGCGCCAGCAGCTCCCGGACAGGGCCGGGCGCTGAAGCTTTCTTT.

The chain uses TRBV27 and TRBJ1-2; perhaps TRBD1 as D (6 bases). V lost 9 bases, J lost 10 bases, and 27 bases lay in between. This CDR3 is built from 15 residues. Germline lookup yields CDR1 MNHEY and CDR2 SMNVEV (reference sequence). The CDR3: CASSPCGTLVNVYTF. The CDR3 DNA sequence: TGTGCCAGTAGTCCTTGTGGGACACTCGTGAATGTCTACACCTTC.

About this clonotype itself: One end of the junction varies from germline; a read error may be responsible. This rearrangement joins TRBV14 to TRBJ2-1; D is uncertain. This CDR3 is 14 amino acids long. Germline CDR1 reads SGHDN; CDR2 reads FVKESK. CDR3 region: CASSQLGTYNEQLF. CDR3 nucleotides: TGTGCCAGCAGCCAACTAGGAACTTACAATGAGCAGTTATTC. The full variable domain, its missing parts supplied by reference TRBV14 and TRBJ2-1, is EAGVTQFPSHSVIEKGQTVTLRCDPISGHDNLYWYRRVMGKEIKFLLHFVKESKQDESGMPNNRFLAERTGGTYSTLKVQPAELEDSGVYFCASSQLGTYNEQLFGPGTRLTVL.

The chain uses TRBV20-1 and TRBJ2-3; a weak D match, TRBD2 (5 bases). The CDR3 is made up of 15 amino acids. Germline CDR1 is DFQATT and CDR2 is SNEGSKA (reference sequence). Trimming cost V 3 bases and J 5 bases, with 18 bases left between them. The CDR3 DNA is TGCAGTGCTAGGGATCCTGCGATCGGGAAAGATACGCAGTATTTT. It yields the protein CSARDPAIGKDTQYF.

The rearrangement joins TRBV15 to TRBJ2-7; TRBD1 is a possible D gene (6 bases). The V end was cut by 2 bases, the J end by 2 bases, with 13 bases between. This CDR3 spans 15 amino acids. The germline CDR1 and CDR2 sequences are LNHNV and YYDKDF (reference sequence). The CDR3 reads CATSRPLQGTYEQYF. In DNA form, the CDR3 reads TGTGCCACCAGCAGACCCCTACAGGGAACCTACGAGCAGTACTTC.